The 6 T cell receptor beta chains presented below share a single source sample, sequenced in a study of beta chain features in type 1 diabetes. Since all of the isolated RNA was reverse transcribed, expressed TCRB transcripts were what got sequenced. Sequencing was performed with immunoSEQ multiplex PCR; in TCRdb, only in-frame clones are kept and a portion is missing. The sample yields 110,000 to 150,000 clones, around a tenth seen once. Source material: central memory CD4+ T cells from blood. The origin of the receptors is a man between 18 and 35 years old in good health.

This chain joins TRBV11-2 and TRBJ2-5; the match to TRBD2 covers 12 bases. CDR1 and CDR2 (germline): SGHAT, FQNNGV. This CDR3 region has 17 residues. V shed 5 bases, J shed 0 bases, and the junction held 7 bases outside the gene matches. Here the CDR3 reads CASSPGTSGPNQETQYF. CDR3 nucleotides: TGTGCCAGCAGCCCAGGGACTAGCGGGCCAAACCAAGAGACCCAGTACTTC.

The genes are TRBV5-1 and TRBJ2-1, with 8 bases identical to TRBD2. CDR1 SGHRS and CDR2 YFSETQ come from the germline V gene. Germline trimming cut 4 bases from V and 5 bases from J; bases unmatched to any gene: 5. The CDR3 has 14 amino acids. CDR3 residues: CASSRPAGDNEQFF. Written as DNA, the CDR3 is TGCGCCAGCAGCCGCCCAGCGGGGGACAATGAGCAGTTCTTC.

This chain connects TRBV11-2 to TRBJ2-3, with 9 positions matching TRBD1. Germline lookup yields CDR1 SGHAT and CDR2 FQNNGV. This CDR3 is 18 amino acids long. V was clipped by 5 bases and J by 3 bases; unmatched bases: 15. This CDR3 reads CASSPMGTGTGLTDTQYF. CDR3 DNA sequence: TGTGCCAGCAGCCCAATGGGGACCGGGACAGGGCTTACAGATACGCAGTATTTT.

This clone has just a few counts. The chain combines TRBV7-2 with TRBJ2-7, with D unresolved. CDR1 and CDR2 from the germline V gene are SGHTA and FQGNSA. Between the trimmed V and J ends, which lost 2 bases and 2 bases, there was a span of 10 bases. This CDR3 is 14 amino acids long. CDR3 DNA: TGTGCCAGCAGCTTAAGTGACGGAGCCTACGAGCAGTACTTC. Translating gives CASSLSDGAYEQYF. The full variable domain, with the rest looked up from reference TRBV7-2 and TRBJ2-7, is GAGVSQSPSNKVTEKGKDVELRCDPISGHTALYWYRQSLGQGLEFLIYFQGNSAPDKSGLPSDRFSAERTGGSVSTLTIQRTQQEDSAVYLCASSLSDGAYEQYFGPGTRLTVT.

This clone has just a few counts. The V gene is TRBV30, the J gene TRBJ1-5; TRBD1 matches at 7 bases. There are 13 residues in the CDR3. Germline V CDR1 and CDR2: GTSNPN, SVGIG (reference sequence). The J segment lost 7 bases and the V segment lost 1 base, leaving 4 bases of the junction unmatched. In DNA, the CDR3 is TGTGCCTGGAGTGAACAGGGGAGGCAGCCCCAGCATTTT. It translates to CAWSEQGRQPQHF.

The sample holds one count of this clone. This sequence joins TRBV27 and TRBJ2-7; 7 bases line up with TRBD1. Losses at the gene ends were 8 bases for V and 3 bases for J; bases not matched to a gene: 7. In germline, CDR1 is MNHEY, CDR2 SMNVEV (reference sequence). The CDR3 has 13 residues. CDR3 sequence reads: CASSLGQDYEQYF. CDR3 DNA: TGTGCCAGCTCCCTAGGACAGGACTACGAGCAGTACTTC.